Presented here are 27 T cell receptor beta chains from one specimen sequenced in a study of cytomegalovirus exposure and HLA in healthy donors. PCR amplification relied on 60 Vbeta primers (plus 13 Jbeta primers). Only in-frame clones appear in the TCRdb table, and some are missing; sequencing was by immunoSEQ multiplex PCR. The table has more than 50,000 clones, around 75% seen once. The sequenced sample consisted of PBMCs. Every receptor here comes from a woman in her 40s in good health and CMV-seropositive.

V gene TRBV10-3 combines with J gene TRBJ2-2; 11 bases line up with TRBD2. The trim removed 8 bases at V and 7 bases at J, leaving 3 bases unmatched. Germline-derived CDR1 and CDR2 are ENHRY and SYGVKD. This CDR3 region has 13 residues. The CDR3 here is CAIRGTSGGELFF. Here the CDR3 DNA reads TGTGCCATCCGAGGGACTAGCGGCGGGGAGCTGTTTTTT.

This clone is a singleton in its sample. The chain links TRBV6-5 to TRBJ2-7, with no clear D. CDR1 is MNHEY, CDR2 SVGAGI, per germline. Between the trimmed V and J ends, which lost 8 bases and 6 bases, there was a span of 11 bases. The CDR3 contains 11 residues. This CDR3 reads CASGLPGEQYF. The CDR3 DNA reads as TGTGCCAGCGGCCTACCGGGCGAGCAGTACTTC.

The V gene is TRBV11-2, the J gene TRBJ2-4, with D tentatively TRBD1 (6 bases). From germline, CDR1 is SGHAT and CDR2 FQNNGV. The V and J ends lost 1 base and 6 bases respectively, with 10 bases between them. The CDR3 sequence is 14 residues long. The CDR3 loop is CASSLGSTGNIQYF. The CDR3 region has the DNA TGTGCCAGCAGCTTAGGTTCGACAGGAAACATTCAGTACTTC.

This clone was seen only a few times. The CDR3 sequence: CATRGDLGWTDTQYF. In DNA, the CDR3 is TGTGCCACCAGGGGGGACCTTGGATGGACAGATACGCAGTATTTT. This chain links TRBV19 with TRBJ2-3; possibly TRBD1 for D (7 bases). The CDR3 length is 15 residues. Trimming took 10 bases from V and 3 from J, leaving 20 bases between them. The germline V gene has CDR1 LNHDA and CDR2 SQIVND (reference sequence).

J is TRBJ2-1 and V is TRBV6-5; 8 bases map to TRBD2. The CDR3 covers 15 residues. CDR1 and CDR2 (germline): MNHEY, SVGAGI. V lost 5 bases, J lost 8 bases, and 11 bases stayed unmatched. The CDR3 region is CASSHPSGGYDEQFF. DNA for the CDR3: TGTGCCAGCAGTCACCCAAGCGGGGGTTACGATGAGCAGTTCTTC.

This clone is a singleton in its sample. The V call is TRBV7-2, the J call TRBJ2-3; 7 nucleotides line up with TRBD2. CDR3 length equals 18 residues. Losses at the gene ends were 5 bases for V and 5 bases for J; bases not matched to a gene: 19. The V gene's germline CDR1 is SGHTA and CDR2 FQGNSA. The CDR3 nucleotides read TGTGCCAGCAGCCTGCGGGGGATAGGAGCGGGGCTTGTAGATACGCAGTATTTT. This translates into CASSLRGIGAGLVDTQYF.

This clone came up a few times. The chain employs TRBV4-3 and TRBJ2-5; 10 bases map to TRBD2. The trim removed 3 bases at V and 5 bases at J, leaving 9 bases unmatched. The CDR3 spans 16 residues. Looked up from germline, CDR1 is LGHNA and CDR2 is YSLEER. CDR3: CASSQAWGAGGETQYF. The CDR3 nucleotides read TGCGCCAGCAGCCAGGCGTGGGGAGCGGGGGGGGAGACCCAGTACTTC.

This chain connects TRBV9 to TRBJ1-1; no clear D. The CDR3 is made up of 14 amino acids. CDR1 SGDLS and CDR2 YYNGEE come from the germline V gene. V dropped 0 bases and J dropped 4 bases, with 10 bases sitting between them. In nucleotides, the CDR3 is TGTGCCAGCAGCGTAGCGACTGGTAGCACTGAAGCTTTCTTT. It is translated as CASSVATGSTEAFF.

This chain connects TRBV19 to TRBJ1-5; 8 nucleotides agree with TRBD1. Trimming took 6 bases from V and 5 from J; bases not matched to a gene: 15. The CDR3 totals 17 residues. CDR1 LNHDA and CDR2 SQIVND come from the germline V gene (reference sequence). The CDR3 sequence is CASSPSTRTGSHQPQHF. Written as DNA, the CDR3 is TGTGCCAGTAGCCCGTCCACCCGGACAGGGTCTCATCAGCCCCAGCATTTT. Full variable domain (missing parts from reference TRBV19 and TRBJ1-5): DGGITQSPKYLFRKEGQNVTLSCEQNLNHDAMYWYRQDPGQGLRLIYYSQIVNDFQKGDIAEGYSVSREKKESFPLTVTSAQKNPTAFYLCASSPSTRTGSHQPQHFGDGTRLSIL.

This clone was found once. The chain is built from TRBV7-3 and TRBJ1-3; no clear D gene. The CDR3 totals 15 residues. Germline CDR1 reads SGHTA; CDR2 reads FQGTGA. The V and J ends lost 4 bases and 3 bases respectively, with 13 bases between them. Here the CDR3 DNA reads TGTGCCAGCAGCTCCGACGCAGGCCATGGAAACACCATATATTTT. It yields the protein CASSSDAGHGNTIYF.

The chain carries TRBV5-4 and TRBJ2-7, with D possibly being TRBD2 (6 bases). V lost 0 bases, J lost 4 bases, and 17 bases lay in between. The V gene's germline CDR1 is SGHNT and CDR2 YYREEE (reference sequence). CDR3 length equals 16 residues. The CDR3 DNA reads TGTGCCAGCAGCTTGGATAGTAGCGGTCTACCTTACGAGCAGTACTTC. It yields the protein CASSLDSSGLPYEQYF.

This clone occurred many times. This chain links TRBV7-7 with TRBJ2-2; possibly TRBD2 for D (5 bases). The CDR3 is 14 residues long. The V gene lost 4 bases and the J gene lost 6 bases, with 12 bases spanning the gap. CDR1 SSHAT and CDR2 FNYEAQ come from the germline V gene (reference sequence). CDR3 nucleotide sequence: TGTGCCAGCAGCTCCGGGCTGGGAGCCGGGGAGCTGTTTTTT. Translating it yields CASSSGLGAGELFF. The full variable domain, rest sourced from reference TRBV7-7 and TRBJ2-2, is GAGVSQSPRYKVTKRGQDVTLRCDPISSHATLYWYQQALGQGPEFLTYFNYEAQPDKSGLPSDRFSAERPEGSISTLTIQRTEQRDSAMYRCASSSGLGAGELFFGEGSRLTVL.

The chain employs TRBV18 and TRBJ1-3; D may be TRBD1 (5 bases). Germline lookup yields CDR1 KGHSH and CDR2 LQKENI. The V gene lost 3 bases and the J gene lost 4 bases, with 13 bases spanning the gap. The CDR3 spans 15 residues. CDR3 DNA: TGTGCCAGCTCACCGACAGAGAATAGGGGAAACACCATATATTTT. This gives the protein CASSPTENRGNTIYF.

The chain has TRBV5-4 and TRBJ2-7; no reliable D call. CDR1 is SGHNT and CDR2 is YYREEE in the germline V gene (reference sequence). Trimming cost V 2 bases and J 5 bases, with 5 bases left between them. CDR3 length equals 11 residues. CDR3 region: CASSFLNEQYF. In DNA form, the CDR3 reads TGTGCCAGCAGCTTCTTAAACGAGCAGTACTTC.

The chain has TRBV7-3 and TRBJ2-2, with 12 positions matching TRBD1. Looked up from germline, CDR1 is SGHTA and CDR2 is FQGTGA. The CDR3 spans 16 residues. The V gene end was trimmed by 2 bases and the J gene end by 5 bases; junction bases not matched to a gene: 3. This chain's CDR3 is CASSLGTGGWTGELFF. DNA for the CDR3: TGTGCCAGCAGCTTAGGGACAGGGGGCTGGACCGGGGAGCTGTTTTTT.

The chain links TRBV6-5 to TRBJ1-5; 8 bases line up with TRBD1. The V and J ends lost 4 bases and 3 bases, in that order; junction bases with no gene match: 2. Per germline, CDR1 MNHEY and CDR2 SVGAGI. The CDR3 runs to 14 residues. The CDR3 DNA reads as TGTGCCAGCAGTTGGGACAGGTTCAATCAGCCCCAGCATTTT. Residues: CASSWDRFNQPQHF.

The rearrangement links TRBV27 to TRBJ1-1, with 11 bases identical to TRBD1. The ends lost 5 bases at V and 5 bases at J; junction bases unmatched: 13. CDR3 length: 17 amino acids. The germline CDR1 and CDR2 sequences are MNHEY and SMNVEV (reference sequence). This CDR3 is CASSRRTGGLMSTEAFF. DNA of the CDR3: TGTGCCAGCAGTAGACGGACAGGGGGCTTGATGAGTACTGAAGCTTTCTTT.

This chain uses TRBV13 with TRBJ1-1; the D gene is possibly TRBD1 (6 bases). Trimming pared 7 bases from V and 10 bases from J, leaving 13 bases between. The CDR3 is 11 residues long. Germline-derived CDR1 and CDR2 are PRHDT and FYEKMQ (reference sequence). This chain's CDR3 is CASTWGGAAFF. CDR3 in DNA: TGTGCCAGCACCTGGGGGGGGGCAGCTTTCTTT.

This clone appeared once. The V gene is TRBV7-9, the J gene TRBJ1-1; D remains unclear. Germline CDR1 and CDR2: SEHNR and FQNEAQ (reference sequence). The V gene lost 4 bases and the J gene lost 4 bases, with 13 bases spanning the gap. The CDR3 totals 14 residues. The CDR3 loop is CASSSVNSGTEAFF. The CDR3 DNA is TGTGCCAGCAGCTCCGTTAACAGTGGCACTGAAGCTTTCTTT.

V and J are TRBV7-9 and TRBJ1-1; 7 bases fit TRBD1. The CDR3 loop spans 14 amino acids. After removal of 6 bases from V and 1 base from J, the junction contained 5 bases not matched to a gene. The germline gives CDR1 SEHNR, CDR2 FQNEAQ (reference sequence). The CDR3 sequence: CASSRQGTNTEAFF. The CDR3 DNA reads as TGTGCCAGCAGTCGACAGGGTACGAACACTGAAGCTTTCTTT.

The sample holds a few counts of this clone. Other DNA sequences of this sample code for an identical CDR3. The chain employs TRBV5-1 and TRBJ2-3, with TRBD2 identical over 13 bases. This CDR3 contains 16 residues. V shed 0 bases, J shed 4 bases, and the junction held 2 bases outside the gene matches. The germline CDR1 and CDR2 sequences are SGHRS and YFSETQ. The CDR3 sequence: CASSLGGTSGADTQYF. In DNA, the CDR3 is TGCGCCAGCAGCTTGGGCGGGACTAGCGGGGCAGATACGCAGTATTTT.

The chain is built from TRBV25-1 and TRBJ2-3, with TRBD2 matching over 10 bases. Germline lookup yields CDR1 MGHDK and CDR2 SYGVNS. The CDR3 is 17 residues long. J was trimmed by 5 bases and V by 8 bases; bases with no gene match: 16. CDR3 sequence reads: CASHHLEERGGLDTQYF. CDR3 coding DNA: TGTGCCAGCCACCACTTGGAGGAGCGGGGGGGTTTAGATACGCAGTATTTT.

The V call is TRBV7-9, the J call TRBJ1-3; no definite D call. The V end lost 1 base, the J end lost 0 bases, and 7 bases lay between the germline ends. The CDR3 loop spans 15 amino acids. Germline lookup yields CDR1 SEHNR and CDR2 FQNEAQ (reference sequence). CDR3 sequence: CASSLVAFSGNTIYF. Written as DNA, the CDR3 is TGTGCCAGCAGCTTAGTGGCCTTCTCTGGAAACACCATATATTTT.

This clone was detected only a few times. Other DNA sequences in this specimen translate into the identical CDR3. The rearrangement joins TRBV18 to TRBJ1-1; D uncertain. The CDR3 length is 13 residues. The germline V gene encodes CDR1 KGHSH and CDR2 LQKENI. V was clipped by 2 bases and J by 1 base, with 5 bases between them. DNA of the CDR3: TGTGCCAGCTCACCAGGGCCGAACACTGAAGCTTTCTTT. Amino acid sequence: CASSPGPNTEAFF.

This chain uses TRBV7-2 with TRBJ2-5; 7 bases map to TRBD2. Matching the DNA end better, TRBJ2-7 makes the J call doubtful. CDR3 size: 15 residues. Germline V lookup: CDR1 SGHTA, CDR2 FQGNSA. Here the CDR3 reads CASSFGLAVTYEQYF. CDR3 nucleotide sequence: TGTGCCAGCAGCTTCGGTCTAGCGGTTACCTACGAGCAGTACTTC.

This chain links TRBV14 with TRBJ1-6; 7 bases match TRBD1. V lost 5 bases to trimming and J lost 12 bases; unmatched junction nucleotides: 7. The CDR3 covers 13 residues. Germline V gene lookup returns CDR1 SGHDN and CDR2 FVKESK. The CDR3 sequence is CASSWGQIQPLHF. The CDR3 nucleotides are TGTGCCAGCAGCTGGGGACAGATCCAACCCCTCCACTTT. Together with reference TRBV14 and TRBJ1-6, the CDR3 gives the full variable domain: EAGVTQFPSHSVIEKGQTVTLRCDPISGHDNLYWYRRVMGKEIKFLLHFVKESKQDESGMPNNRFLAERTGGTYSTLKVQPAELEDSGVYFCASSWGQIQPLHFGNGTRLTVT.

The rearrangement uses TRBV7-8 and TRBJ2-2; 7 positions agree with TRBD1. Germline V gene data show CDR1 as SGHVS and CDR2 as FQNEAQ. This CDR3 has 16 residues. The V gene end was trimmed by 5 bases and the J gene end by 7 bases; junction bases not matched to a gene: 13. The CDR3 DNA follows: TGTGCCAGCAGCCATAACTACAGGGGCCTCGGCGGGGAGCTGTTTTTT. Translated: CASSHNYRGLGGELFF.